The T cell receptor beta chain under discussion was sequenced for a study of spatial heterogeneity in lung cancer. As for the study in general: More beta-chain than alpha-chain sequences were consistently detected.

Each molecule of TCR cDNA was tagged with one unique molecular identifier. MiXCR, applied by TCRdb to the 5' RACE reads, yields one record per CDR3 protein. The table has 35,000 to 45,000 distinct CDR3 sequences, less than 9% seen once. Indicated time point: sample taken at primary tumor resection. A total of some 70 untreated early-stage non-small cell lung cancer patients served as donors. The study sequenced unsorted whole RNA from tumor, nontumor lung or frozen PBMC. This clonotype has just a few counts. V was trimmed by 4 bases and J by 6 bases, leaving 9 bases between them. This CDR3 contains 13 residues. CDR1 is KGHSH and CDR2 is LQKENI in the germline V gene.

The J gene is TRBJ1-4, the V gene TRBV18; possibly TRBD1 for D (6 bases). This specimen was PBMCs, taken at surgery. This clonotype was sampled from a female donor with early-stage non-small cell lung cancer. The CDR3, as DNA: TGTGCCAGCTCACGGGACACCCATGAAAAACTGTTTTTT. Protein product: CASSRDTHEKLFF. The full variable domain, rest sourced from reference TRBV18 and TRBJ1-4, is NAGVMQNPRHLVRRRGQEARLRCSPMKGHSHVYWYRQLPEEGLKFMVYLQKENIIDESGMPKERFSAEFPKEGPSILRIQQVVRGDSAAYFCASSRDTHEKLFFGSGTQLSVL.